Following are 32 T cell receptor beta chains from one sample sequenced in a study of CD8 T cells in Susac syndrome. A quantity of about 0.5 to 1 ug RNA underwent reverse transcription using random hexamers. MiXCR was run by TCRdb on the immunoSEQ multiplex PCR reads, yielding one entry per CDR3 protein. This table holds 150,000 to 190,000 distinct CDR3 sequences, approximately 93% found once. Sequencing input: CD8+ T cells from PBMCs. The receptors derive from a human donor with multiple sclerosis.

This clonotype was observed a single time. The chain combines TRBV12-3 or TRBV12-4 with TRBJ2-1; TRBD2 matches 11 bases. The CDR3 runs 16 residues. V lost 5 bases and J lost 7; bases outside the gene matches: 10. The CDR3 loop is CASSPLAGGNGNEQFF. CDR3 sequence (DNA): TGTGCCAGCAGTCCTCTAGCGGGGGGTAATGGGAATGAGCAGTTCTTC.

The V and J genes are TRBV27 and TRBJ1-5; D is perhaps TRBD1 (6 bases). V lost 6 bases, J lost 3 bases, and 12 bases lay in between. Germline-derived CDR1 and CDR2 are MNHEY and SMNVEV (reference sequence). The CDR3 extends over 14 amino acids. The CDR3 bases are TGTGCCAGCAGAGGGGGGGGTTACAATCAGCCCCAGCATTTT. This translates into CASRGGGYNQPQHF.

The chain joins TRBV12-3 or TRBV12-4 to TRBJ2-7, with D maybe TRBD2 (7 bases). Trimming removed 0 bases from V and 5 bases from J, with 8 bases in between. The CDR3 loop spans 13 amino acids. CDR3 coding DNA: TGTGCCAGCAGTTTAGCGGGGGGGCACGAGCAGTACTTC. Amino acid sequence: CASSLAGGHEQYF.

The chain uses TRBV12-5 and TRBJ1-5; 8 bases are a match to TRBD1. V trimming: 6 bases; J trimming: 6 bases; junction bases outside the gene matches: 7. Per germline, CDR1 LGHNT and CDR2 FRNRAP. The CDR3 totals 14 residues. DNA of the CDR3: TGTGCTAGTGGCCGGACAGGGTTTGGTCAGCCCCAGCATTTT. Encoded protein: CASGRTGFGQPQHF.

In its sample, this clonotype was seen once. V usage is TRBV9 and J usage is TRBJ2-3, with a weak D call TRBD1 (6 bases). V dropped 3 bases and J dropped 0 bases, with 14 bases sitting between them. The CDR3 is 16 amino acids. The germline CDR1 and CDR2 sequences are SGDLS and YYNGEE. The chain's CDR3 is CASSARDTISTDTQYF. CDR3 nucleotide sequence: TGTGCCAGCAGCGCTCGGGACACCATAAGCACAGATACGCAGTATTTT.

The chain employs TRBV6-2 or TRBV6-3 and TRBJ2-7; TRBD1 aligns across 9 bases. V shed 2 bases and J 5 bases; nucleotides not matched to a gene: 1. The CDR3 has 13 amino acids. Germline lookup yields CDR1 MNHEY and CDR2 SVGEGT. The CDR3 region is CASSYRTGDEQYF. The CDR3 DNA is TGTGCCAGCAGTTACCGGACAGGGGACGAGCAGTACTTC.

The chain couples TRBV2 to TRBJ2-5; TRBD1 aligns across 7 bases. The CDR3 contains 12 residues. Germline CDR1 reads SNHLY; CDR2 reads FYNNEI. The trim removed 8 bases at V and 4 bases at J, leaving 4 bases unmatched. The CDR3 loop is CASVTGVETQYF. CDR3 coding DNA: TGTGCCAGCGTTACAGGGGTAGAGACCCAGTACTTC.

J is TRBJ1-3 and V is TRBV12-3 or TRBV12-4; D is unclear. CDR3 length: 14 residues. V lost 5 bases, J lost 5 bases, and 13 bases lay in between. CDR3 sequence (DNA): TGTGCCAGCAGTCCCGACACCGGAAGAAACACCATATATTTT. Its translation: CASSPDTGRNTIYF.

The rearrangement uses TRBV7-6 and TRBJ1-5; D unclear. V lost 4 bases and J lost 7, with 11 bases in between. CDR1 and CDR2 (germline): SGHVS, FNYEAQ. The CDR3 has 13 residues. CDR3 sequence (DNA): TGTGCCAGCAGCTCCCAGGTTAACCAGCCCCAGCATTTT. Its protein is CASSSQVNQPQHF.

The V and J genes are TRBV4-1 and TRBJ2-1; 9 bases are shared with TRBD2. The trim removed 5 bases at V and 7 bases at J, leaving 9 bases unmatched. Germline V gives CDR1 MGHRA, CDR2 YSYEKL. There are 15 residues in the CDR3. The CDR3 is CASSKSGGFRNEQFF. The CDR3 nucleotides are TGCGCCAGCAGCAAAAGCGGGGGGTTCCGGAATGAGCAGTTCTTC.

The V gene is TRBV30, the J gene TRBJ1-1, with D hard to call. With 3 bases removed from V and 1 base from J, the gap between germline ends came to 12 bases. CDR1 is GTSNPN and CDR2 is SVGIG in the germline V gene (reference sequence). The CDR3 is 14 amino acids. Here the CDR3 DNA reads TGTGCCTGGAGCATTGGACGTTGGAACACTGAAGCTTTCTTT. Its protein product is CAWSIGRWNTEAFF.

This chain links TRBV25-1 with TRBJ2-7; no clear D. The CDR3 extends over 12 amino acids. Trimming took 2 bases from V and 4 from J, leaving 6 bases between them. In germline, CDR1 is MGHDK, CDR2 SYGVNS. CDR3 sequence reads: CASSEQAYEQYF. The CDR3 nucleotides are TGTGCCAGCAGTGAACAGGCTTACGAGCAGTACTTC.

The V call is TRBV9, the J call TRBJ2-6; maybe TRBD2 (5 bases). V gave up 0 bases and J gave up 0 bases, with 7 bases separating them. Germline V gives CDR1 SGDLS, CDR2 YYNGEE. The CDR3 contains 16 residues. As DNA, the CDR3 is TGTGCCAGCAGCGTAGGTCGGGGCTCTGGGGCCAACGTCCTGACTTTC. Its translation: CASSVGRGSGANVLTF.

The chain carries TRBV4-3 and TRBJ2-3, with 11 bases fitting TRBD2. In germline, CDR1 is LGHNA, CDR2 YSLEER. J was trimmed by 7 bases and V by 1 base; bases with no gene match: 13. The CDR3 consists of 18 residues. CDR3 sequence: CASSQGLAGNTLVNTQYF. The CDR3 DNA reads as TGCGCCAGCAGCCAAGGACTAGCGGGGAATACGTTGGTGAATACGCAGTATTTT.

The V gene is TRBV20-1, the J gene TRBJ2-3, with a possible D match to TRBD2 (6 bases). Trimming took off 1 base at V and 4 bases at J, with 15 bases between the two ends. The CDR3 loop spans 15 amino acids. Germline CDR1 and CDR2: DFQATT and SNEGSKA (reference sequence). CDR3 region: CSARGTGRGADTQYF. The CDR3 region has the DNA TGCAGTGCTAGAGGGACGGGGCGCGGGGCAGATACGCAGTATTTT.

V is TRBV20-1 and J is TRBJ1-2; D is perhaps TRBD1 (6 bases). Per the germline V gene, CDR1 is DFQATT and CDR2 is SNEGSKA (reference sequence). V shed 8 bases and J shed 3 bases, with 16 bases lying between them. The CDR3 spans 13 residues. The CDR3 region has the DNA TGCAGTCTCCCGGGGGGCGACGACTATGGCTACACCTTC. Its protein is CSLPGGDDYGYTF.

The chain joins TRBV20-1 to TRBJ2-1; 8 bases match TRBD2. Trimming removed 3 bases from V and 8 bases from J; junction bases left unmatched: 9. From germline, CDR1 is DFQATT and CDR2 SNEGSKA (reference sequence). The CDR3 totals 14 residues. CDR3 in amino acids: CSARSGTSIYEQFF. CDR3 coding DNA: TGCAGTGCTAGGTCAGGGACTAGTATCTATGAGCAGTTCTTC.

The gene calls are TRBV29-1 and TRBJ2-1; 8 nucleotides align to TRBD2. The trim removed 4 bases at V and 5 bases at J, leaving 7 bases unmatched. The germline V gene encodes CDR1 SQVTM and CDR2 ANQGSEA. The CDR3 totals 14 residues. The CDR3 protein is CSVAGTRVDNEQFF. Here the CDR3 DNA reads TGCAGCGTTGCCGGGACTAGGGTAGACAATGAGCAGTTCTTC.

CDR3 sequence (DNA): TGTGCCAGCAGCTTACGCGGCAGGTCAAATTCACCCCTCCACTTT. Amino acid sequence: CASSLRGRSNSPLHF. The rearrangement links TRBV11-2 to TRBJ1-6; the D is unclear. The V and J ends lost 2 bases and 7 bases respectively, with 12 bases between them. The CDR3 consists of 15 residues. Germline CDR1 reads SGHAT; CDR2 reads FQNNGV.

The chain combines TRBV4-3 with TRBJ2-2, with D possibly matching TRBD2 (6 bases). Germline V gene data show CDR1 as LGHNA and CDR2 as YSLEER. V was trimmed by 2 bases and J by 7 bases, leaving 20 bases between them. This CDR3 spans 17 amino acids. The CDR3 protein is CASSQILIAGLNGELFF. CDR3 DNA: TGCGCCAGCAGCCAAATCTTAATCGCGGGGTTGAACGGGGAGCTGTTTTTT.

This chain connects TRBV20-1 to TRBJ1-3; D may be TRBD1 (5 bases). Trimming cost V 0 bases and J 0 bases, with 12 bases left between them. CDR3 length: 16 residues. Germline values: CDR1 DFQATT, CDR2 SNEGSKA (reference sequence). CDR3 DNA sequence: TGCAGTGCTAGAGACCCCTGGGACCGCTCTGGAAACACCATATATTTT. Translated, it gives CSARDPWDRSGNTIYF.

The rearrangement uses TRBV11-3 and TRBJ2-7; weak D call: TRBD1 (6 bases). The germline V gene has CDR1 SGHNT and CDR2 YENEEA. V lost 0 bases and J lost 5, with 8 bases in between. The CDR3 sequence is 13 residues long. In nucleotides, the CDR3 is TGTGCCAGCAGCTTAGATGCAGGGGACGAGCAGTACTTC. It encodes CASSLDAGDEQYF.

V is TRBV6-2 or TRBV6-3 and J is TRBJ2-1; 8 bases are shared with TRBD2. There are 13 residues in the CDR3. The V gene end was trimmed by 10 bases and the J gene end by 7 bases; junction bases not matched to a gene: 9. Germline V CDR1 and CDR2: MNHEY, SVGEGT. CDR3 sequence: CAIYGGAENEQFF. CDR3 sequence (DNA): TGTGCCATCTACGGGGGGGCGGAAAATGAGCAGTTCTTC.

The J gene is TRBJ1-1, the V gene TRBV29-1; no reliable D call. Per the germline V gene, CDR1 is SQVTM and CDR2 is ANQGSEA. The CDR3 loop spans 10 amino acids. Trimming removed 4 bases at V and 9 bases at J, with 9 bases between. DNA of the CDR3: TGCAGCGTTGGAGGAGGCCAAGCTTTCTTT. Its protein is CSVGGGQAFF.

This sequence joins TRBV5-1 and TRBJ2-5, with a tentative D call TRBD1 (5 bases). The CDR3 extends over 15 amino acids. Germline CDR1 reads SGHRS; CDR2 reads YFSETQ. V was shortened by 0 bases and J by 5 bases, with 14 bases between the two germline ends. The CDR3 sequence is CASSLGQGDVETQYF. DNA of the CDR3: TGCGCCAGCAGCTTGGGGCAGGGCGATGTCGAGACCCAGTACTTC.

The CDR3 DNA reads as TGCAGTGCCCCCCTGAGCGGGGAGCTGTTTTTT. It yields the protein CSAPLSGELFF. The J gene is TRBJ2-2, the V gene TRBV20-1; D uncertain. This CDR3 has 11 amino acids. The V end was cut by 6 bases, the J end by 7 bases, with 9 bases between. Germline assignment: CDR1 DFQATT and CDR2 SNEGSKA (reference sequence).

The chain carries TRBV12-5 and TRBJ2-1; D not certain. Germline CDR1 and CDR2: LGHNT and FRNRAP. This CDR3 contains 13 residues. The V and J ends lost 0 bases and 8 bases respectively, with 8 bases between them. CDR3: CASGLVLLDEQFF. DNA of the CDR3: TGTGCTAGTGGTTTGGTTTTGTTGGATGAGCAGTTCTTC.

As regards this clonotype: Germline and junction disagree at one end, which may indicate a read error. The chain uses TRBV29-1 and TRBJ1-1; 12 bases align to TRBD1. The CDR3 runs 12 residues. CDR1 is SQVTM, CDR2 ANQGSEA, per germline. The CDR3 loop reads CSVRDRGRERAF. The CDR3 nucleotides read TGCAGCGTCCGGGACAGGGGGCGGGAACGGGCATTT.

CDR3 region: CASSQTLTSGGRGGNEQFF. The CDR3 DNA reads as TGCGCCAGCAGCCAAACCCTGACTAGCGGGGGCCGTGGGGGCAATGAGCAGTTCTTC. The chain has TRBV4-1 and TRBJ2-1; 12 positions match TRBD2. Trimming took 2 bases from V and 6 from J; bases not matched to a gene: 14. Germline CDR1 reads MGHRA; CDR2 reads YSYEKL. The CDR3 extends over 19 amino acids.

The chain couples TRBV11-1 to TRBJ2-1; TRBD1 aligns across 7 bases. Germline values: CDR1 SGHAT, CDR2 FQDESV (reference sequence). Trimming cost V 2 bases and J 8 bases; bases outside gene matches: 3. The CDR3 extends over 13 amino acids. In nucleotides, the CDR3 is TGTGCCAGCAGCTTAAACAGGGGCGATGAGCAGTTCTTC. Its protein is CASSLNRGDEQFF.

The chain couples TRBV29-1 to TRBJ2-6; possible D gene TRBD2, 6 bases. The germline gives CDR1 SQVTM, CDR2 ANQGSEA. The CDR3 spans 16 residues. Trimming removed 6 bases from V and 0 bases from J, with 15 bases in between. The CDR3 DNA is TGCAGCGTCCTTGGCGGGGAGAGCTCTGGGGCCAACGTCCTGACTTTC. Its translation: CSVLGGESSGANVLTF.

V usage is TRBV14 and J usage is TRBJ2-1, with 9 nucleotides matching TRBD2. Germline V lookup: CDR1 SGHDN, CDR2 FVKESK. The CDR3 length is 16 residues. The V and J ends lost 1 base and 4 bases, in that order; junction bases with no gene match: 5. CDR3 bases: TGTGCCAGCAGCCAAGCGTGGACTAGCGCGTACAATGAGCAGTTCTTC. Translating gives CASSQAWTSAYNEQFF.